This T cell receptor beta chain emerged from a study of T cell responses to AZD1222 COVID-19 vaccine. Points from the study as a whole: A mostly white British donor set with more females was recruited, and clonal diversity was possibly underestimated. Researchers report vaccine-associated CD4 TCRs spanning spike, with dominance at 160-218 and 743-854. Baseline seropositivity occurred in only a handful of AZD1222 recipients. Unmutated variant regions reportedly attract nearly half of all spike-specific TCRs.

This CDR3 has 14 amino acids. Germline values: CDR1 MDHEN, CDR2 SYDVKM. The V and J ends lost 2 bases and 0 bases, in that order; junction bases with no gene match: 1. Turning to this clone: Its matching antigen is unknown. A much larger clonotype is one base distant, so this may be a read error. The same CDR3 can be traced to other DNA sequences in this sample.

Generated by immunoSEQ multiplex PCR, the TCRdb table keeps only in-frame clones and is missing some. The sample lists about 130,000 clones, around 86% occurring once. V gene TRBV28 combines with J gene TRBJ2-7; 7 bases are a match to TRBD2. The sample here was peripheral blood, taken on day 0 of AZD1222 vaccination. This clonotype was sampled from an adult in good health. The CDR3 spells CASSLGGSSYEQYF. In DNA form, the CDR3 reads TGTGCCAGCAGTTTAGGCGGGAGCTCCTACGAGCAGTACTTC.